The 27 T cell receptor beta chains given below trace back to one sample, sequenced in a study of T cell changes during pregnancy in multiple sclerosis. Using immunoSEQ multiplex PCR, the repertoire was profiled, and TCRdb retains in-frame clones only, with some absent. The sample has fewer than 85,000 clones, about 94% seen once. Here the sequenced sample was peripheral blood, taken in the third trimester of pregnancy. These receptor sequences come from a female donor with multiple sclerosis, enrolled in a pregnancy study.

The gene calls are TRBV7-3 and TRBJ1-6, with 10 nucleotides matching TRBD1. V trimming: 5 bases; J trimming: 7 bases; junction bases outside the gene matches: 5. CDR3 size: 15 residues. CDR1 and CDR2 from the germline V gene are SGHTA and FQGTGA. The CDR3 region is CASSPGQGLNSPLHF. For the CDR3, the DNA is TGTGCCAGCAGCCCGGGACAGGGGTTGAATTCACCCCTCCACTTT. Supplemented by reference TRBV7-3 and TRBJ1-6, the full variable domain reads GAGVSQTPSNKVTEKGKYVELRCDPISGHTALYWYRQSLGQGPEFLIYFQGTGAADDSGLPNDRFFAVRPEGSVSTLKIQRTERGDSAVYLCASSPGQGLNSPLHFGNGTRLTVT.

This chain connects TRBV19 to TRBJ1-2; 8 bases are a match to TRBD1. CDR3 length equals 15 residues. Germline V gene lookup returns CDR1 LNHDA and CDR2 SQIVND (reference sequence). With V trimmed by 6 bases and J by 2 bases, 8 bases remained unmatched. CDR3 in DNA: TGTGCCAGTAGGCCGGATACAGGGGGGAACTATGGCTACACCTTC. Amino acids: CASRPDTGGNYGYTF.

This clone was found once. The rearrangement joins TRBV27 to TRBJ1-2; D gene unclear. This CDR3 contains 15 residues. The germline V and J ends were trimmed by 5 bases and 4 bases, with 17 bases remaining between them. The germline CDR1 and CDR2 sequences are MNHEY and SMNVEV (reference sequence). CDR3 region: CASSPYSSTPYGYTF. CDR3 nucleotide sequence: TGTGCCAGCAGTCCCTACTCGTCGACACCCTATGGCTACACCTTC.

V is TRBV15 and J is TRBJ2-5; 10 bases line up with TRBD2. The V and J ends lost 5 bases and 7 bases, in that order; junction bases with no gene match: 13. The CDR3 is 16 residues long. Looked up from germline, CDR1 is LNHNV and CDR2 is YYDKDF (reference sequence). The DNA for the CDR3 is TGTGCCACCAGCCCCACTAGCGGGGATATGTTCGGGACCCAGTACTTC. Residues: CATSPTSGDMFGTQYF.

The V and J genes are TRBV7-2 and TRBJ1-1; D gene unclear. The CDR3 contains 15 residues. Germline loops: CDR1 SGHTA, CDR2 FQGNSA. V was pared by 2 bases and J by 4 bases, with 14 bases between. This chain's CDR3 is CASSLNYAPVTEAFF. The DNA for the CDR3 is TGTGCCAGCAGCTTAAATTACGCGCCCGTCACTGAAGCTTTCTTT.

The CDR3 DNA follows: TGCGCCAGCAGCTCCGACAGGGCGAACTATGGCTACACCTTC. Residues: CASSSDRANYGYTF. V gene TRBV5-1 combines with J gene TRBJ1-2; TRBD1 aligns across 7 bases. Germline V gives CDR1 SGHRS, CDR2 YFSETQ. This CDR3 has 14 residues. The junction had 4 bases not matched to a gene; V was cut back by 3 bases and J by 2 bases. The full variable domain, completed using reference TRBV5-1 and TRBJ1-2, is KAGVTQTPRYLIKTRGQQVTLSCSPISGHRSVSWYQQTPGQGLQFLFEYFSETQRNKGNFPGRFSGRQFSNSRSEMNVSTLELGDSALYLCASSSDRANYGYTFGSGTRLTVV.

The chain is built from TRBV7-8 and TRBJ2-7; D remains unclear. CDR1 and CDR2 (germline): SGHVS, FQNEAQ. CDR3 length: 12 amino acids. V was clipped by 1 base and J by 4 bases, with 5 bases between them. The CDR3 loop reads CASSLGVYEQYF. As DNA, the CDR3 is TGTGCCAGCAGCTTAGGAGTTTACGAGCAGTACTTC.

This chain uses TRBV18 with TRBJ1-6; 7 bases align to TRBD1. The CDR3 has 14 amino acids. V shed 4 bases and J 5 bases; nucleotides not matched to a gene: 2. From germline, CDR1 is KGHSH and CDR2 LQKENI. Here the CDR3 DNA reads TGTGCCAGCTCACGGGACAGTGATAATTCACCCCTCCACTTT. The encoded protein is CASSRDSDNSPLHF.

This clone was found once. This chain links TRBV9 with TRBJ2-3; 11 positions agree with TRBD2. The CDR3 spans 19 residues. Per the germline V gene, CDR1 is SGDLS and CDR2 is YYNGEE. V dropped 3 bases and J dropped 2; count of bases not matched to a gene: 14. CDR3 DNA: TGTGCCAGCAGCGGGAGAGGACTAGCGGGCTTAACTTTCACAGATACGCAGTATTTT. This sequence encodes CASSGRGLAGLTFTDTQYF.

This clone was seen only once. DNA for the CDR3: TGTGCCAGCAGTGAACAGGGGGTAGGTGGCTACACCTTC. It is translated as CASSEQGVGGYTF. J is TRBJ1-2 and V is TRBV6-1, with TRBD1 matching over 7 bases. The CDR3 is made up of 13 amino acids. V shed 2 bases, J shed 7 bases, and the junction held 4 bases outside the gene matches. Germline-derived CDR1 and CDR2 are MNHNS and SASEGT.

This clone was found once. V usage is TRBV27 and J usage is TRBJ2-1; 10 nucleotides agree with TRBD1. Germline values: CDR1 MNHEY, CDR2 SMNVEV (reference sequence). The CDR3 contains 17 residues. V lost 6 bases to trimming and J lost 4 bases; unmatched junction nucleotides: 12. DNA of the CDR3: TGTGCCAGCAGGCGACAGGGGGCGAGGGTCCGGTACAATGAGCAGTTCTTC. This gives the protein CASRRQGARVRYNEQFF.

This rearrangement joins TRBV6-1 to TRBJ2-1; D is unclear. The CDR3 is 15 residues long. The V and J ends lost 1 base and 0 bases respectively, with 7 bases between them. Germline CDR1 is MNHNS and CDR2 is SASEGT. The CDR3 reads CASSEVASSYNEQFF. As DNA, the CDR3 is TGTGCCAGCAGTGAAGTTGCCAGCTCCTACAATGAGCAGTTCTTC.

The CDR3 bases are TGTGCCAGCAGAGTTATAGGAGGGACAGAAGAAAAACTGTTTTTT. Protein: CASRVIGGTEEKLFF. This chain connects TRBV27 to TRBJ1-4; 7 nucleotides align to TRBD1. Per the germline V gene, CDR1 is MNHEY and CDR2 is SMNVEV (reference sequence). The CDR3 covers 15 residues. The J segment lost 8 bases and the V segment lost 6 bases, leaving 12 bases of the junction unmatched.

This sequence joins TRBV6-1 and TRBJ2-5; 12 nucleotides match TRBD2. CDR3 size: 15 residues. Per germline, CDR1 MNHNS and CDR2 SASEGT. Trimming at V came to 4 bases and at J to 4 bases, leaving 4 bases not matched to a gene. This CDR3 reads CASSASGGAGETQYF. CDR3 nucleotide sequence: TGTGCCAGCAGTGCTAGCGGGGGGGCGGGAGAGACCCAGTACTTC.

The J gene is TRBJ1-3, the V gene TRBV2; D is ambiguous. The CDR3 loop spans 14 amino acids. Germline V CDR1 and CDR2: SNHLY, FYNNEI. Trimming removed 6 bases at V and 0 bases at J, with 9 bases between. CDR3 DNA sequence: TGTGCCAGCAGGCCGGAGAGCTCTGGAAACACCATATATTTT. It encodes CASRPESSGNTIYF. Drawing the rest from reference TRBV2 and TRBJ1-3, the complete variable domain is EPEVTQTPSHQVTQMGQEVILRCVPISNHLYFYWYRQILGQKVEFLVSFYNNEISEKSEIFDDQFSVERPDGSNFTLKIRSTKLEDSAMYFCASRPESSGNTIYFGEGSWLTVV.

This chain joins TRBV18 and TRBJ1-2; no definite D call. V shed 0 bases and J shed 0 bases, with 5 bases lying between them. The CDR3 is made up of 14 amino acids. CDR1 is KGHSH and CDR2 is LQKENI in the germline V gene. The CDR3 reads CASSPPSANYGYTF. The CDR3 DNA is TGTGCCAGCTCACCACCATCAGCTAACTATGGCTACACCTTC.

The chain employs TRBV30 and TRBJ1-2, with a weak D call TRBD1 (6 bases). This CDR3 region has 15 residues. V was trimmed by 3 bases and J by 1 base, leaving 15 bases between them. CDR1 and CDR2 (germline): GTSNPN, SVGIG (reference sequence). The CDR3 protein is CAWRGVGGHNYGYTF. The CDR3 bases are TGTGCCTGGAGAGGGGTGGGGGGGCATAACTATGGCTACACCTTC.

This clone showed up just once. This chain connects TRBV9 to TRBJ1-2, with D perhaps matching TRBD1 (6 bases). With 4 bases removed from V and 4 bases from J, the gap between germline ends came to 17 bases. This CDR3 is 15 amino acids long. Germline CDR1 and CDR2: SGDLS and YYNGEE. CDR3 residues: CASSPVVTGLYGYTF. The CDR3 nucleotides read TGTGCCAGCAGCCCCGTGGTAACAGGGCTCTATGGCTACACCTTC.

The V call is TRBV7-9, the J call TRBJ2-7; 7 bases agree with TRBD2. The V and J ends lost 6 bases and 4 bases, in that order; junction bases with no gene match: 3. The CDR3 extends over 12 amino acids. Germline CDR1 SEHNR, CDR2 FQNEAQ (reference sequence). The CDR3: CASSPGGYEQYF. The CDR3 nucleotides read TGTGCCAGCAGTCCGGGAGGATACGAGCAGTACTTC.

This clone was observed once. CDR3 in amino acids: CASSQSGQSGLWAPLHF. CDR3 nucleotides: TGTGCCAGCAGTCAAAGCGGACAGTCGGGGCTATGGGCACCCCTCCACTTT. The V and J genes are TRBV2 and TRBJ1-6, with D possibly matching TRBD1 (6 bases). V shed 5 bases and J shed 11 bases, with 25 bases lying between them. Germline V gene lookup returns CDR1 SNHLY and CDR2 FYNNEI. This CDR3 comprises 17 residues.

The CDR3 DNA reads TGTGCCAGCGGCCCTGGACAGAGAAACTATGGCTACACCTTC. Translated, it gives CASGPGQRNYGYTF. This chain links TRBV9 with TRBJ1-2; TRBD1 might be the D (6 bases). V lost 7 bases and J 2 bases, leaving 15 bases between the germline ends. The germline V gene encodes CDR1 SGDLS and CDR2 YYNGEE. CDR3 length equals 14 residues.

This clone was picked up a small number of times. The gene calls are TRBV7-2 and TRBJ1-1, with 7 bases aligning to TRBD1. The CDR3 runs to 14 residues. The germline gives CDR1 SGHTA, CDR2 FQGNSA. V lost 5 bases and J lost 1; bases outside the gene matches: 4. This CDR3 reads CASSGRQGNTEAFF. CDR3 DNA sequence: TGTGCCAGCAGCGGACGACAGGGGAACACTGAAGCTTTCTTT.

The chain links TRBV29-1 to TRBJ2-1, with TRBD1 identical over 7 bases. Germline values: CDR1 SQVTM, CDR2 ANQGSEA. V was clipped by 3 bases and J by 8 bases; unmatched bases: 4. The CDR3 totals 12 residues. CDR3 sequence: CSVEQGVDEQFF. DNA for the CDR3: TGCAGCGTTGAGCAGGGGGTGGATGAGCAGTTCTTC.

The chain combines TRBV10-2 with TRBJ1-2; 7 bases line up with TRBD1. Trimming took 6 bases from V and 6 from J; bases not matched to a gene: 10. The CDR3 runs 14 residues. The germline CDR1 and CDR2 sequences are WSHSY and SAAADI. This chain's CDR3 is CASSENRGSDGYTF. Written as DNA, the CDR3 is TGCGCCAGCAGCGAAAACAGGGGATCGGATGGCTACACCTTC.

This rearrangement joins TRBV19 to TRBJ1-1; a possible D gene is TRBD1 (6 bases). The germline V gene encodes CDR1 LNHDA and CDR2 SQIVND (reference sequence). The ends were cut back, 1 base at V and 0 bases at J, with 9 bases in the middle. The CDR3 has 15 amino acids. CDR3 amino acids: CASSIGGRLNTEAFF. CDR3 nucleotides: TGTGCCAGTAGTATAGGGGGGCGTCTGAACACTGAAGCTTTCTTT.

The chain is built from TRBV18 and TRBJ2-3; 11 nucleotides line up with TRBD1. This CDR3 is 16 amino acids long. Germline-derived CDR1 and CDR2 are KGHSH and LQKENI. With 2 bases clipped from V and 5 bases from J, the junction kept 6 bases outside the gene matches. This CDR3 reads CASSPYGQGAEDTQYF. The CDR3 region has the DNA TGTGCCAGCTCACCATATGGACAGGGGGCTGAAGATACGCAGTATTTT.

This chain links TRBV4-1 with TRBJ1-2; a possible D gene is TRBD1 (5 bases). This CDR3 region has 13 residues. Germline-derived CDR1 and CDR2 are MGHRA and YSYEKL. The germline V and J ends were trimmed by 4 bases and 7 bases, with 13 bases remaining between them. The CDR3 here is CASSPLGEGGYTF. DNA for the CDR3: TGCGCCAGCAGCCCCTTGGGGGAGGGTGGCTACACCTTC.